These T cell receptor beta chains were read from a single sample in a study of cytomegalovirus exposure and HLA in healthy donors. The method was immunoSEQ multiplex PCR; TCRdb's version includes in-frame clones alone and lacks a portion of them. The table lists around 130,000 clones. Input material: PBMCs. These receptors came from a woman aged 40 to 50 in good health and CMV-seronegative. Both conserved end residues are part of each CDR3. The D gene is left open where the match is weak.

j_call v_call d_call cdr3_aa cdr3_nt
TRBJ2-7 TRBV11-2 TRBD1 CASSLRGQGREQYF TGTGCCAGCAGCTTAAGGGGACAGGGGCGCGAGCAGTACTTC
TRBJ2-3 TRBV9 . CASSVVGDGDTQYF TGTGCCAGCAGCGTAGTCGGGGATGGAGATACGCAGTATTTT
TRBJ2-3 TRBV7-2 TRBD2 CASSSAGGAYTDTQYF TGTGCCAGCAGCTCGGCGGGGGGAGCCTACACAGATACGCAGTATTTT
TRBJ1-2 TRBV5-6 . CASSMATGGYTF TGTGCCAGCAGCATGGCGACAGGAGGCTACACCTTC
TRBJ1-6 TRBV9 . CASSNTGRAGDSPLHF TGTGCCAGCAGTAACACTGGCAGGGCAGGCGATTCACCCCTCCACTTT
TRBJ2-2 TRBV5-1 . CASSLGPGNTGELFF TGCGCCAGCAGCTTGGGCCCGGGGAACACCGGGGAGCTGTTTTTT
TRBJ2-3 TRBV28 . CASSLEGRTDTQYF TGTGCCAGCAGTCTAGAAGGCCGCACAGATACGCAGTATTTT
TRBJ2-5 TRBV9 TRBD2 CASSPRTSKGQETQYF TGTGCCAGCAGCCCCCGGACTAGCAAGGGGCAAGAGACCCAGTACTTC
TRBJ2-7 TRBV7-2 TRBD1 CASSLGDRTNYEQYF TGTGCCAGCAGCTTAGGGGACAGGACAAACTACGAGCAGTACTTC
TRBJ1-5 TRBV7-2 . CASSLVGGTYQPQHF TGTGCCAGCAGCTTAGTAGGGGGTACTTATCAGCCCCAGCATTTT
TRBJ2-3 TRBV7-9 . CASSLAPLTDTQYF TGTGCCAGCAGCTTAGCACCACTCACAGATACGCAGTATTTT
TRBJ2-3 TRBV28 TRBD1 CASSLTGADTQYF TGTGCCAGCAGTCTGACAGGGGCAGATACGCAGTATTTT
TRBJ1-1 TRBV5-1 . CASSLAAGAQTEAFF TGCGCCAGCAGCTTGGCCGCGGGGGCTCAGACTGAAGCTTTCTTT
TRBJ2-2 TRBV5-1 TRBD1 CASSDRTGRTGELFF TGCGCCAGCAGCGACCGGACAGGGCGAACCGGGGAGCTGTTTTTT
TRBJ1-3 TRBV7-9 . CASSLVDRFSGNTIYF TGTGCCAGCAGCTTAGTTGACAGATTCTCTGGAAACACCATATATTTT
TRBJ1-3 TRBV13 TRBD1 CASSRPDRTSGNTIYF TGTGCCAGCAGCCGACCGGACAGGACCTCTGGAAACACCATATATTTT
TRBJ2-1 TRBV7-3 TRBD2 CASSLTSGGYYNEQFF TGTGCCAGCAGCTTAACTAGCGGGGGGTATTACAATGAGCAGTTCTTC
TRBJ1-1 TRBV7-2 . CASSPGWGEAFF TGTGCCAGCAGCCCAGGGTGGGGTGAAGCTTTCTTT
TRBJ2-6 TRBV11-3 TRBD1 CASSYRGQGYSGANVLTF TGTGCCAGCAGCTACCGGGGACAGGGATACTCTGGGGCCAACGTCCTGACTTTC
TRBJ1-3 TRBV4-2 TRBD1 CASSQGTGGGSGNTIYF TGTGCCAGCAGCCAAGGGACAGGGGGCGGATCTGGAAACACCATATATTTT
TRBJ2-7 TRBV5-1 TRBD1 CASSFDRDEQYF TGCGCCAGCAGCTTCGACAGGGACGAGCAGTACTTC
TRBJ1-1 TRBV7-6 . CASRRGARTEAFF TGTGCCAGCCGTCGGGGGGCGCGGACTGAAGCTTTCTTT
TRBJ1-3 TRBV10-3 . CAISESRGTGNTIYF TGTGCCATCAGTGAGTCAAGGGGGACTGGAAACACCATATATTTT
TRBJ2-3 TRBV5-6 TRBD2 CASSWGQRGDTQYF TGTGCCAGCAGCTGGGGCCAGCGGGGAGATACGCAGTATTTT
TRBJ1-1 TRBV7-3 TRBD1 CASSFRDRGLIPEAFF TGTGCCAGCAGCTTCCGGGACAGGGGGCTGATCCCTGAAGCTTTCTTT
TRBJ1-1 TRBV19 TRBD1 CASSRTGSGNTEAFF TGTGCCAGTAGTCGGACAGGGTCGGGGAACACTGAAGCTTTCTTT
TRBJ1-2 TRBV30 . CAWRRRTDNYGYTF TGTGCCTGGAGGAGGAGGACAGATAACTATGGCTACACCTTC
TRBJ1-6 TRBV9 . CASSVETDQSPLHF TGTGCCAGCAGCGTAGAAACAGATCAATCACCCCTCCACTTT
TRBJ2-2 TRBV4-3 . CASSQDLLATGELFF TGCGCCAGCAGCCAAGATCTACTAGCCACCGGGGAGCTGTTTTTT
TRBJ2-5 TRBV2 . CASKQGGETQYF TGTGCCAGCAAACAGGGTGGAGAGACCCAGTACTTC
TRBJ1-6 TRBV28 TRBD1 CASSSLTGSSSPLHF TGTGCCAGCAGTTCCCTGACAGGGTCGAGTTCACCCCTCCACTTT
TRBJ1-1 TRBV5-4 . CASSPTGKGLSEAFF TGTGCCAGCAGCCCCACCGGGAAAGGGCTTTCGGAAGCTTTCTTT
TRBJ2-1 TRBV19 . CASSIVRGSTPNNEQFF TGTGCCAGTAGTATAGTAAGGGGGTCAACACCCAACAATGAGCAGTTCTTC
TRBJ2-5 TRBV28 . CASNRFQETQYF TGTGCCAGCAACAGGTTCCAAGAGACCCAGTACTTC
TRBJ2-1 TRBV6-5 TRBD1 CASRQGSSYNEQFF TGTGCCAGCAGACAGGGGAGCTCCTACAATGAGCAGTTCTTC
TRBJ2-5 TRBV5-1 TRBD2 CASSPGTSGMYQETQYF TGCGCCAGCAGCCCCGGGACTAGCGGGATGTACCAAGAGACCCAGTACTTC